One and the same sample provided the 22 T cell receptor beta chains below, sequenced in a study of beta chain features in type 1 diabetes. Expressed TCRB transcripts got sequenced, as all isolated RNA was reverse transcribed. Profiling relied on immunoSEQ multiplex PCR, and the TCRdb table lists in-frame clones only, not all of them. The data hold about half a million clones, with 30% observed a single time. Material: naive CD4+ T cells from blood. These receptors all come from a man between 18 and 35 years old in good health.

V and J are TRBV28 and TRBJ2-1, with 7 bases matching TRBD2. Looked up from germline, CDR1 is MDHEN and CDR2 is SYDVKM. This CDR3 has 15 residues. V lost 7 bases and J lost 4; bases outside the gene matches: 10. In DNA, the CDR3 is TGTGCCAGCACCTCGGGAGCTAGCGGTTACAATGAGCAGTTCTTC. Protein: CASTSGASGYNEQFF.

V usage is TRBV30 and J usage is TRBJ1-2; TRBD1 matches at 7 bases. Trimming cost V 3 bases and J 8 bases; bases outside gene matches: 9. The V gene's germline CDR1 is GTSNPN and CDR2 SVGIG (reference sequence). CDR3 length equals 13 residues. The CDR3 reads CAWRTKGAPGYTF. The CDR3 DNA follows: TGTGCCTGGAGGACCAAGGGGGCGCCAGGCTACACCTTC.

Only a few counts were recorded for this clone. The V and J genes are TRBV7-2 and TRBJ2-3, with 10 bases matching TRBD2. The CDR3 totals 16 residues. V dropped 7 bases and J dropped 1; count of bases not matched to a gene: 8. The germline V gene encodes CDR1 SGHTA and CDR2 FQGNSA. DNA of the CDR3: TGTGCCAGCATCCCGGGGAGCGGGAGGGGCACAGATACGCAGTATTTT. Translation: CASIPGSGRGTDTQYF.

In its sample, this clone was seen a few times. The V and J genes are TRBV15 and TRBJ2-7, with D possibly being TRBD1 or TRBD2 (5 bases each). The CDR3 length is 15 residues. CDR1 is LNHNV and CDR2 is YYDKDF in the germline V gene (reference sequence). V gave up 0 bases and J gave up 2 bases, with 11 bases separating them. The CDR3 DNA follows: TGTGCCACCAGCAGAGAGTACCCGGGACCCTACGAGCAGTACTTC. Translated: CATSREYPGPYEQYF.

Only a few counts were recorded for this clone. The chain combines TRBV30 with TRBJ2-3, with TRBD2 matching 10 bases. The trim removed 5 bases at V and 3 bases at J, leaving 5 bases unmatched. The CDR3 covers 14 residues. Germline-derived CDR1 and CDR2 are GTSNPN and SVGIG (reference sequence). Here the CDR3 DNA reads TGTGCCTGGTATCTAGCGGGAGAAACAGATACGCAGTATTTT. Amino acid sequence: CAWYLAGETDTQYF.

This clone came up a few times. The chain couples TRBV19 to TRBJ2-3; 11 nucleotides agree with TRBD1. With 9 bases clipped from V and 6 bases from J, the junction kept 5 bases outside the gene matches. The germline V gene encodes CDR1 LNHDA and CDR2 SQIVND (reference sequence). The CDR3 is 13 residues long. The CDR3 bases are TGTGCCAGCCGGGACAGGGGGTCCGATACGCAGTATTTT. Protein sequence: CASRDRGSDTQYF.

There are a few counts of this clone. The chain links TRBV21-1 to TRBJ2-3; TRBD2 is the table's D call and was not checked against the DNA. TRBV21-1 is labeled a pseudogene. The CDR3 is 16 amino acids. The CDR3 DNA sequence: TGTGCCAGCAGCAGCCCACTAGCGGGACCGAGAGATACGCAGTATTTT. It yields the protein CASSSPLAGPRDTQYF.

The J gene is TRBJ1-4, the V gene TRBV30, with 9 bases identical to TRBD1. Germline CDR1 is GTSNPN and CDR2 is SVGIG (reference sequence). The V gene end was trimmed by 3 bases and the J gene end by 4 bases; junction bases not matched to a gene: 6. The CDR3 loop spans 15 amino acids. The CDR3 region has the DNA TGTGCCTGGAGCCTACAGGGGGCCGTTAATGAAAAACTGTTTTTT. Encoded protein: CAWSLQGAVNEKLFF.

The chain combines TRBV7-2 with TRBJ2-1; 13 positions agree with TRBD2. Trimming at V came to 1 base and at J to 11 bases, leaving 5 bases not matched to a gene. Germline V gene data show CDR1 as SGHTA and CDR2 as FQGNSA. This CDR3 spans 15 amino acids. The CDR3 bases are TGTGCCAGCAGCTTAGTGGGGACTAGCGGGATTAAGCAGTTCTTC. Its translation: CASSLVGTSGIKQFF.

The chain links TRBV29-1 to TRBJ2-1; possible D gene TRBD1, 5 bases. Trimming pared 3 bases from V and 0 bases from J, leaving 15 bases between. Germline CDR1 reads SQVTM; CDR2 reads ANQGSEA. The CDR3 has 16 residues. Here the CDR3 DNA reads TGCAGCGTTGAGTTCGGAGACAGCAGCTCCTACAATGAGCAGTTCTTC. Protein product: CSVEFGDSSSYNEQFF.

This clone came up a few times. The same CDR3 also results from other DNA sequences found in this sample. The chain links TRBV30 to TRBJ2-7; 13 bases are a match to TRBD2. The CDR3 has 13 residues. Germline CDR1 GTSNPN, CDR2 SVGIG (reference sequence). V shed 3 bases and J 4 bases; nucleotides not matched to a gene: 0. CDR3 in DNA: TGTGCCTGGAGACTAGCGGGAGGGTACGAGCAGTACTTC. It specifies CAWRLAGGYEQYF.

In this sample, this clone turned up a few times. This sample also contains other DNA sequences that code for the same CDR3. V is TRBV20-1 and J is TRBJ2-5; D unclear. CDR1 is DFQATT and CDR2 is SNEGSKA in the germline V gene (reference sequence). With 0 bases removed from V and 4 bases from J, the gap between germline ends came to 3 bases. The CDR3 loop spans 11 amino acids. The CDR3: CSARDRETQYF. CDR3 sequence (DNA): TGCAGTGCTAGAGATCGAGAGACCCAGTACTTC.

In regard to this clone: At the DNA level, this CDR3 is encoded by other sequences in the same sample as well. The chain uses TRBV9 and TRBJ2-2; the D is unclear. V lost 7 bases and J lost 3, with 7 bases in between. The V gene's germline CDR1 is SGDLS and CDR2 YYNGEE. The CDR3 totals 12 residues. CDR3 DNA: TGTGCCAGCTCCCGGGACACCGGGGAGCTGTTTTTT. It yields the protein CASSRDTGELFF.

The chain joins TRBV7-2 to TRBJ2-3, with D perhaps TRBD2 (6 bases). This CDR3 has 14 amino acids. CDR1 is SGHTA, CDR2 FQGNSA, per germline. V lost 5 bases to trimming and J lost 4 bases, with 13 bases between them. The CDR3 here is CASSPGGGADTQYF. DNA of the CDR3: TGTGCCAGCAGCCCCGGGGGTGGGGCAGATACGCAGTATTTT. The full variable domain, with the rest looked up from reference TRBV7-2 and TRBJ2-3, is GAGVSQSPSNKVTEKGKDVELRCDPISGHTALYWYRQSLGQGLEFLIYFQGNSAPDKSGLPSDRFSAERTGGSVSTLTIQRTQQEDSAVYLCASSPGGGADTQYFGPGTRLTVL.

The rearrangement links TRBV9 to TRBJ2-7, with 7 nucleotides matching TRBD1. From germline, CDR1 is SGDLS and CDR2 YYNGEE. This CDR3 has 14 residues. J lost 6 bases, V lost 3 bases, and 9 bases had no gene match. This CDR3 is CASSGTGTALEQYF. DNA of the CDR3: TGTGCCAGCAGCGGGACCGGGACAGCACTCGAGCAGTACTTC.

This clone has just a few counts. The rearrangement uses TRBV4-2 and TRBJ1-2; D is unresolved. The CDR3 consists of 13 residues. Trimming left V 4 bases short and J 9 bases short, with 15 bases between. Germline CDR1 reads LGHNA; CDR2 reads YNFKEQ. The CDR3 here is CASSPPQGRSYTF. CDR3 bases: TGTGCCAGCAGCCCACCTCAAGGGCGGAGCTACACCTTC.

This clone has just a few counts. This chain links TRBV6-6 with TRBJ2-7; a weak D match, TRBD1 (5 bases). With 4 bases removed from V and 2 bases from J, the gap between germline ends came to 9 bases. Germline CDR1 reads MNHNY; CDR2 reads SVGAGI (reference sequence). The CDR3 consists of 13 residues. CDR3 sequence (DNA): TGTGCCAGCAGTTCACAGGTCCCCTACGAGCAGTACTTC. Amino acids: CASSSQVPYEQYF.

The rearrangement links TRBV12-5 to TRBJ1-2, with D possibly matching TRBD1 (5 bases). This CDR3 is 16 amino acids long. V lost 2 bases and J 2 bases, leaving 15 bases between the germline ends. Germline CDR1 LGHNT, CDR2 FRNRAP. DNA for the CDR3: TGTGCTAGTGGTTTGATAGAGGGGAAGACAAACTATGGCTACACCTTC. It codes for CASGLIEGKTNYGYTF.

The genes are TRBV7-2 and TRBJ2-1; 8 nucleotides agree with TRBD2. The CDR3 has 14 residues. The V segment lost 9 bases and the J segment 4 bases; nucleotides outside the gene matches: 8. The germline gives CDR1 SGHTA, CDR2 FQGNSA. In nucleotides, the CDR3 is TGTGCCAGTTCCCTAGCGGGTAAATACAATGAGCAGTTCTTC. It codes for CASSLAGKYNEQFF.

The rearrangement links TRBV30 to TRBJ2-5; 11 bases agree with TRBD1. CDR1 and CDR2 from the germline V gene are GTSNPN and SVGIG (reference sequence). This CDR3 has 16 residues. The V segment lost 0 bases and the J segment 4 bases; nucleotides outside the gene matches: 7. The CDR3 DNA reads TGTGCCTGGAGTGTACTACAGGGACAGGGGGGAGAGACCCAGTACTTC. Translation: CAWSVLQGQGGETQYF.

The genes are TRBV2 and TRBJ2-5; D remains ambiguous. The CDR3 length is 12 residues. Per germline, CDR1 SNHLY and CDR2 FYNNEI. V was trimmed by 3 bases and J by 4 bases, leaving 6 bases between them. CDR3 nucleotide sequence: TGTGCCAGCAGTGACCCACTAGAGACCCAGTACTTC. It encodes CASSDPLETQYF.

This sequence joins TRBV25-1 and TRBJ1-5; tentatively, D is TRBD1 (5 bases). V dropped 4 bases and J dropped 9 bases, with 19 bases sitting between them. The CDR3 is 15 amino acids. From germline, CDR1 is MGHDK and CDR2 SYGVNS. The CDR3 loop is CASSATGTQSGPQHF. CDR3 nucleotides: TGTGCCAGCAGTGCCACCGGGACTCAGAGCGGGCCCCAGCATTTT.